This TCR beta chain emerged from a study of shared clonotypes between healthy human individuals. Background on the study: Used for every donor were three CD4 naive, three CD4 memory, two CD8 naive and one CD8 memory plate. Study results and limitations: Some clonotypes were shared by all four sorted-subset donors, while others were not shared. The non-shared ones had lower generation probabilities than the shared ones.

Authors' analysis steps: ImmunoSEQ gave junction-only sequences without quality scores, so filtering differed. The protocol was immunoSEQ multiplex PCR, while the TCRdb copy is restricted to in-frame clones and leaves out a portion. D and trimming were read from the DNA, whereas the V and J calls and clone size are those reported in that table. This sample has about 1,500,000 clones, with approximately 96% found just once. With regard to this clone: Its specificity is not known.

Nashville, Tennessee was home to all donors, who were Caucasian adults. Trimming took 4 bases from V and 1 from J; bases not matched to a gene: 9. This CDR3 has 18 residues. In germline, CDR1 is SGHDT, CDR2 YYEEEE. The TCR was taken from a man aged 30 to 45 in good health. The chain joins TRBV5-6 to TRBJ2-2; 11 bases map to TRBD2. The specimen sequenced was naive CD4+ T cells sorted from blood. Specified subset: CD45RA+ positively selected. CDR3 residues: CASSHLTSGVKNTGELFF. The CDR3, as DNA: TGTGCCAGCAGCCATTTGACTAGCGGGGTCAAGAACACCGGGGAGCTGTTTTTT.